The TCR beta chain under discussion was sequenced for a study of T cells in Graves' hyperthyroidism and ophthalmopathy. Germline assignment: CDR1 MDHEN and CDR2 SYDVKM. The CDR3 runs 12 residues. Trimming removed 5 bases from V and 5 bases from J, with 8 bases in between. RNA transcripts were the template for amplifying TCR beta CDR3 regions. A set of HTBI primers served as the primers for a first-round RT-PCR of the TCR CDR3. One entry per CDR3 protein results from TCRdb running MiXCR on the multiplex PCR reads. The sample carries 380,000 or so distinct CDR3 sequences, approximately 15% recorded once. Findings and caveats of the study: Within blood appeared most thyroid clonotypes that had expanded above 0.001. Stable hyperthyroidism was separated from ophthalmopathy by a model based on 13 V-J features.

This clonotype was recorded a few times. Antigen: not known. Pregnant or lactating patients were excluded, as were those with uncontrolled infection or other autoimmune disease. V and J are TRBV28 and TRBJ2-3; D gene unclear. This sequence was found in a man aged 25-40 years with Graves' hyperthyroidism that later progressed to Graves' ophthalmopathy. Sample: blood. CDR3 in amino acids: CASSVWGDTQYF. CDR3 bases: TGTGCCAGCAGTGTTTGGGGAGATACGCAGTATTTT. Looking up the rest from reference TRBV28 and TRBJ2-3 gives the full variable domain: DVKVTQSSRYLVKRTGEKVFLECVQDMDHENMFWYRQDPGLGLRLIYFSYDVKMKEKGDIPEGYSVSREKKERFSLILESASTNQTSMYLCASSVWGDTQYFGPGTRLTVL.